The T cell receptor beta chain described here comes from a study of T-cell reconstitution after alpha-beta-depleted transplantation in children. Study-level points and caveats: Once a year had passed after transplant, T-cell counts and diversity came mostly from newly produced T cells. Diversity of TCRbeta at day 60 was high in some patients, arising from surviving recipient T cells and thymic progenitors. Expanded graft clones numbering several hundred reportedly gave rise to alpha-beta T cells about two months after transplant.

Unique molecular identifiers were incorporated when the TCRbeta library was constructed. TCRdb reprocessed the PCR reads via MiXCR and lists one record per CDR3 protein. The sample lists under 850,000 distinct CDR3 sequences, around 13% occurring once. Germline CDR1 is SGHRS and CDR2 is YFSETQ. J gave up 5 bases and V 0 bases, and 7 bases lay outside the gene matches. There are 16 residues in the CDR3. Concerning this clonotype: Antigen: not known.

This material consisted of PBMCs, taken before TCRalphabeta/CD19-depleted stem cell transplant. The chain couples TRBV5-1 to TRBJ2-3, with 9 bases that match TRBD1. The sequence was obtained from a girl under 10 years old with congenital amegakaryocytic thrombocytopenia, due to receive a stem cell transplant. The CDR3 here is CASSLEGRTGVDTQYF. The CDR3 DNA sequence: TGCGCCAGCAGCTTGGAGGGACGGACAGGGGTAGATACGCAGTATTTT.